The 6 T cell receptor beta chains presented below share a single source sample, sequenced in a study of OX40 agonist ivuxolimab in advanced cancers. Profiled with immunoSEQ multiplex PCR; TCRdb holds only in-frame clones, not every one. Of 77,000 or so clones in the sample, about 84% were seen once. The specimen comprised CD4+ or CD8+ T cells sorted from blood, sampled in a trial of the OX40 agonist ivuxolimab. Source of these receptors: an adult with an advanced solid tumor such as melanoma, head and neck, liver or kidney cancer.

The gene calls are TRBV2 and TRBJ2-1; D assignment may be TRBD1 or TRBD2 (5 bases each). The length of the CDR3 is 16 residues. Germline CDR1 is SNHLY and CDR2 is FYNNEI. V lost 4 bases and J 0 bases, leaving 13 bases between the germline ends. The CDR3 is CASSGSGRASYNEQFF. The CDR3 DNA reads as TGTGCCAGCAGTGGCAGCGGCAGGGCCTCCTACAATGAGCAGTTCTTC.

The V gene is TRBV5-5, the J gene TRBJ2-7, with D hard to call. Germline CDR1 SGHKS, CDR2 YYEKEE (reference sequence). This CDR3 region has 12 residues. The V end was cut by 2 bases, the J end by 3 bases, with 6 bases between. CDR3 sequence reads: CASSFTDYEQYF. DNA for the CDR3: TGTGCCAGCAGCTTTACAGACTACGAGCAGTACTTC.

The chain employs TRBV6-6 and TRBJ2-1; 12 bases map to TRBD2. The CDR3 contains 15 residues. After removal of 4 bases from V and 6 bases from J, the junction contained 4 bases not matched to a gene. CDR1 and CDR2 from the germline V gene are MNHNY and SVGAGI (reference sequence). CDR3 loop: CASSSSGGAFNEQFF. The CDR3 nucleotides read TGTGCCAGCAGTTCTAGCGGGGGGGCCTTCAATGAGCAGTTCTTC.

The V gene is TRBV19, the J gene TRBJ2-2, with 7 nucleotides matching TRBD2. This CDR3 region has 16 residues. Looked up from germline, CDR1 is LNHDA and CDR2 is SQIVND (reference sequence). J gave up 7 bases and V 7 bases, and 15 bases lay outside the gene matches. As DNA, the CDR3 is TGTGCCAGTACCCTAAAGCCAGGGAGGGTTTACGGGGAGCTGTTTTTT. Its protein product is CASTLKPGRVYGELFF.

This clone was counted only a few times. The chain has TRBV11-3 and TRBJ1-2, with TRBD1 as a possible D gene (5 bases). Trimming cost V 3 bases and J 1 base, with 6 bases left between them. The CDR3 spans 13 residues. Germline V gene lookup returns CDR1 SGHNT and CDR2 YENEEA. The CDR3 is CASSFGGNYGYTF. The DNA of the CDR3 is TGTGCCAGCAGCTTTGGGGGTAACTATGGCTACACCTTC.

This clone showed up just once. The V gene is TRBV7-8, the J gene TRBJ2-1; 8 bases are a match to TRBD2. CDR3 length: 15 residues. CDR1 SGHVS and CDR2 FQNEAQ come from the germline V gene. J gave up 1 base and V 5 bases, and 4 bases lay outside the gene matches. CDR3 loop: CASSELAASYNEQFF. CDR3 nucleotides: TGTGCCAGCAGCGAACTAGCGGCATCCTACAATGAGCAGTTCTTC.